This TCR beta chain was sequenced during a study of T cell responses to AZD1222 COVID-19 vaccine. The wider study: Timing groups of about 4 and about 12 weeks for second doses were pooled.

Trimming left V 2 bases short and J 5 bases short, with 21 bases between. Germline CDR1 and CDR2: GTSNPN and SVGIG (reference sequence). The CDR3 extends over 16 amino acids. Method: immunoSEQ multiplex PCR; TCRdb's copy keeps in-frame clones and lacks some. The sample comprises roughly 80,000 clones, roughly 80% of which are singletons, and 2.9% rests with the top ten. The source material was peripheral blood, sampled on day 0 of AZD1222 vaccination. The rearrangement joins TRBV30 to TRBJ2-5, with D possibly called TRBD1 or TRBD2 (5 bases each). The receptor's source is an adult in good health. The CDR3 nucleotides read TGTGCCTGGAGTACCCCCCGGGCAGGGTCGGGGGAGACCCAGTACTTC. Amino acid sequence: CAWSTPRAGSGETQYF.